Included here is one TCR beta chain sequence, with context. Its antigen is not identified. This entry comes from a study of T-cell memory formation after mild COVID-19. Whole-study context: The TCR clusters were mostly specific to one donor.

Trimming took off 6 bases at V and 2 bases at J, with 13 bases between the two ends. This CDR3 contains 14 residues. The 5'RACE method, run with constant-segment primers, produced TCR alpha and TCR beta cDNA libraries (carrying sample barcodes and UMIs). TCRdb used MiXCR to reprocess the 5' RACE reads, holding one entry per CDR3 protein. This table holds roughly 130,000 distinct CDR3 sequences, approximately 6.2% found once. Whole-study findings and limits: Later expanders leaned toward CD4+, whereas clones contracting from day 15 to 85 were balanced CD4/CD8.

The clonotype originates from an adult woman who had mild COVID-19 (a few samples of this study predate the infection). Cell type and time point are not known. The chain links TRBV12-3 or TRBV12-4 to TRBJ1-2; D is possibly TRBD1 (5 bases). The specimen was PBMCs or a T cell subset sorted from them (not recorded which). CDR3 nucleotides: TGTGCCAGCAGCTGGCGGGGGGAGAACTATGGCTACACCTTC. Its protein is CASSWRGENYGYTF.